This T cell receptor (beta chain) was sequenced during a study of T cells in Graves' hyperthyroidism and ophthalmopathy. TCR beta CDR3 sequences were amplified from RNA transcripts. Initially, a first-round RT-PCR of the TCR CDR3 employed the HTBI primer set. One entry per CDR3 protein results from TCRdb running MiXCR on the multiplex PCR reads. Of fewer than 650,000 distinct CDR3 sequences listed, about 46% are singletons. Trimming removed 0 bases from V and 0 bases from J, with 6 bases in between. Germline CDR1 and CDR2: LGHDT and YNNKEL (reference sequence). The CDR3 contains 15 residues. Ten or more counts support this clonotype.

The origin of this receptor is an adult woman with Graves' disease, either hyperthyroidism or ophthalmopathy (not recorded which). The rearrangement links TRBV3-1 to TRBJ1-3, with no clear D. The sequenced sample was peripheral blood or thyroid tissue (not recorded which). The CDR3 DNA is TGTGCCAGCAGCCAAGAAACAGTCTCTGGAAACACCATATATTTT. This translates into CASSQETVSGNTIYF.